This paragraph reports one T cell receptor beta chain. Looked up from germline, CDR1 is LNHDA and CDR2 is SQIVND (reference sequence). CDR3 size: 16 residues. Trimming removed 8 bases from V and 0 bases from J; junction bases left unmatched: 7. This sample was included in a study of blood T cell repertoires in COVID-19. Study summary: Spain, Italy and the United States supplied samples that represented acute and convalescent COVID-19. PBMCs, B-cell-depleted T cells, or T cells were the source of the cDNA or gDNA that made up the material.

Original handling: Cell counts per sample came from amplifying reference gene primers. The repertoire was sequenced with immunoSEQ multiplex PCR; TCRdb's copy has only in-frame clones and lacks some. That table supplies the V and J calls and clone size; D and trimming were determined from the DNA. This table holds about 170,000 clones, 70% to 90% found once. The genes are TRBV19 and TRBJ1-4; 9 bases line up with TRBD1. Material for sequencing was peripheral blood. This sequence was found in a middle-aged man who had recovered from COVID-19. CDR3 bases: TGTGCCAGTCATCCCCGACAGGGGGCAACTAATGAAAAACTGTTTTTT. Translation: CASHPRQGATNEKLFF.